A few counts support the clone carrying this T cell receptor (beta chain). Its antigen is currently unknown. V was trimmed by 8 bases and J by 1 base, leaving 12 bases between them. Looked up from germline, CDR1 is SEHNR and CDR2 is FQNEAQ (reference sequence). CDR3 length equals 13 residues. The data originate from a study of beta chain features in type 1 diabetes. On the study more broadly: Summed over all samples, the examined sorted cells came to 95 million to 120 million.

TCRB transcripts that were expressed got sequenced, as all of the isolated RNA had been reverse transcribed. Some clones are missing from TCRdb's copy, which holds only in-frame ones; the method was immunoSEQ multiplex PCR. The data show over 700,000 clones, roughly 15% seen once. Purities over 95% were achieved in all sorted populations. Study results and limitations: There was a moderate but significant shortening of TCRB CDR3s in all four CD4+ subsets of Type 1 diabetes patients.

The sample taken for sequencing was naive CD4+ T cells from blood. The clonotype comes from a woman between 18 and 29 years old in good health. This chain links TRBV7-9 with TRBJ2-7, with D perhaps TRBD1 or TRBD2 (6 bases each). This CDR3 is CASDGGGSYEQYF. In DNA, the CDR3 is TGTGCCAGCGATGGAGGGGGGTCCTACGAGCAGTACTTC.